The entry below gives a single T cell receptor beta chain sequence along with its context. What it recognizes is unknown. Survey-level immunoSEQ v3.0 assays were run. It was roughly 35,000-50,000 T-cell genomes per sample that sequencing targeted. Only in-frame clones appear in the TCRdb table, and some are missing; sequencing was by immunoSEQ multiplex PCR. The sample has fewer than 25,000 clones, about 80% seen once. These data are taken from a study of long-term antiretroviral therapy in people with HIV. Study-level results: Once patients were on ART, diversity went higher but still fell short of transplant donor controls.

With 5 bases removed from V and 5 bases from J, the gap between germline ends came to 10 bases. The CDR3 runs 13 residues. In germline, CDR1 is MNHNS, CDR2 SASEGT. The receptor's source is a man aged 25 to 40 with HIV. The V call is TRBV6-1, the J call TRBJ1-5; D gene unclear. This sample comprised unsorted PBMCs, obtained 5.9 years after starting antiretroviral therapy. The CDR3 here is CASSNLRDQPQHF. DNA for the CDR3: TGTGCCAGCAGTAACCTAAGGGATCAGCCCCAGCATTTT.